These 26 T cell receptor delta chains originate from one sample sequenced in a study of Vδ1+ human thymocytes. Study results and caveats: Thymic TRG and TRD repertoires appeared highly polyclonal, with Gaussian CDR3 length distributions.

Their recognized antigens are unknown. RNA was extracted from the cells and then reverse transcribed. Pooled V-gene forward primers with one constant-region reverse primer generated the CDR3 amplicons by multiplex PCR. TCRdb redid the clone calls on the multiplex PCR reads with CATT. Of 50,000 to 75,000 delta-chain clones listed, approximately 16% are singletons. Sequencing was done on a sample of Vdelta1+ gamma-delta thymocytes from the thymus. Described subset: FACS-sorted CD3+ TCRalphabeta- TCRVdelta1+ TCRVdelta2- thymocytes. All receptors derive from a girl less than two years old who had congenital heart surgery.

This clone turned up a few times. This chain connects TRDV1 to TRDJ1; D ambiguous. The CDR3 runs 20 residues. In germline, CDR1 is TSWWSYY, CDR2 QGS. The V end was cut by 2 bases, the J end by 2 bases, with 27 bases between. Here the CDR3 DNA reads TGTGCTCTTGGGGAAAGGTCGAAACGGGAGGTTGGCTTCGGGACCGATAAACTCATCTTT. It is translated as CALGERSKREVGFGTDKLIF.

The chain couples TRDV1 to TRDJ1; D gene unclear. The V gene's germline CDR1 is TSWWSYY and CDR2 QGS. Trimming removed 6 bases from V and 0 bases from J, with 23 bases in between. The CDR3 sequence is 18 residues long. This CDR3 reads CALGSGQYPRPYTDKLIF. DNA of the CDR3: TGTGCTCTTGGTTCAGGCCAGTACCCCAGACCCTACACCGATAAACTCATCTTT.

This clone has just a few counts. This chain connects TRDV1 to TRDJ1, with TRDD3 identical over 9 bases. In germline, CDR1 is TSWWSYY, CDR2 QGS. The CDR3 extends over 23 amino acids. Trimming at V came to 1 base and at J to 0 bases, leaving 24 bases not matched to a gene. This chain's CDR3 is CALGEQPSLTYWGTRKYTDKLIF. The CDR3 DNA reads TGTGCTCTTGGGGAACAGCCCTCCCTGACGTACTGGGGGACCCGCAAGTACACCGATAAACTCATCTTT.

The table lists this clone with a few counts. The chain is built from TRDV1 and TRDJ1, with D uncertain. V was clipped by 0 bases and J by 0 bases, with 20 bases between them. The CDR3 is 19 amino acids. Germline CDR1 and CDR2: TSWWSYY and QGS. This CDR3 is CALGELASLGLDYTDKLIF. The CDR3 coding sequence is TGTGCTCTTGGGGAACTAGCCTCGTTAGGTCTAGACTACACCGATAAACTCATCTTT.

There are a few counts of this clone. The chain combines TRDV1 with TRDJ1; D possibly corresponds to TRDD3 (5 bases). The CDR3 contains 20 residues. The germline V gene has CDR1 TSWWSYY and CDR2 QGS. The V gene lost 1 base and the J gene lost 1 base, with 25 bases spanning the gap. This CDR3 reads CALGEPGSGRVLAGTDKLIF. The DNA of the CDR3 is TGTGCTCTTGGGGAACCAGGGAGCGGACGCGTACTGGCCGGCACCGATAAACTCATCTTT.

This clone showed up just a few times. The chain is built from TRDV1 and TRDJ1, with 7 nucleotides matching TRDD3. With 2 bases clipped from V and 2 bases from J, the junction kept 26 bases outside the gene matches. Germline loops: CDR1 TSWWSYY, CDR2 QGS. The CDR3 runs to 22 residues. CDR3 nucleotides: TGTGCTCTTGGGGAAGGCGGCTTCGGTGCCGGGGGGATTAAATACGTGACCGATAAACTCATCTTT. It yields the protein CALGEGGFGAGGIKYVTDKLIF.

This clone was found a few times. This rearrangement joins TRDV2 to TRDJ1; 9 bases fit TRDD3. With 7 bases clipped from V and 0 bases from J, the junction kept 11 bases outside the gene matches. Germline CDR1 reads GEAIGNYY; CDR2 reads EKD. The CDR3 runs to 16 residues. For the CDR3, the DNA is TGTGCCTGGTACTGGGGGAATGACCTCCACACCGATAAACTCATCTTT. It specifies CAWYWGNDLHTDKLIF.

This clone was observed a handful of times. The chain uses TRDV1 and TRDJ1; 10 bases align to TRDD3. The CDR3 is 16 residues long. J lost 5 bases, V lost 9 bases, and 15 bases had no gene match. Germline loops: CDR1 TSWWSYY, CDR2 QGS. The CDR3 region is CALRGPWYWGIDKLIF. CDR3 nucleotides: TGTGCTCTGCGTGGACCTTGGTACTGGGGGATTGATAAACTCATCTTT.

A few counts support this clone. V and J are TRDV1 and TRDJ1; TRDD2 aligns across 7 bases. CDR1 is TSWWSYY and CDR2 is QGS in the germline V gene. J was trimmed by 1 base and V by 2 bases; bases with no gene match: 16. The CDR3 has 19 amino acids. CDR3 DNA: TGTGCTCTTGGGGAAATTTCCTACTCTCGGGGCGAAGCCACCGATAAACTCATCTTT. Encoded protein: CALGEISYSRGEATDKLIF.

This chain links TRDV1 with TRDJ1, with TRDD3 identical over 11 bases. The CDR3 is made up of 15 amino acids. With 9 bases clipped from V and 0 bases from J, the junction kept 6 bases outside the gene matches. CDR1 is TSWWSYY, CDR2 QGS, per germline. CDR3 sequence: CALMYWGINTDKLIF. DNA of the CDR3: TGTGCTCTCATGTACTGGGGGATAAACACCGATAAACTCATCTTT.

J is TRDJ1 and V is TRDV2; 7 bases agree with TRDD3. V shed 0 bases and J 4 bases; nucleotides not matched to a gene: 13. This CDR3 has 17 residues. CDR1 and CDR2 (germline): GEAIGNYY, EKD. For the CDR3, the DNA is TGTGCCTGTGACACCCGACCCTGGGGGGTACAAGGCGATAAACTCATCTTT. This codes for CACDTRPWGVQGDKLIF.

In this sample, this clone turned up a few times. The chain carries TRDV1 and TRDJ1, with 10 bases identical to TRDD3. Germline-derived CDR1 and CDR2 are TSWWSYY and QGS. The CDR3 runs to 24 residues. V was pared by 1 base and J by 1 base, with 27 bases of the junction left unmatched. The CDR3 spells CALGEPFSYPIVLGDPAGTDKLIF. CDR3 sequence (DNA): TGTGCTCTTGGGGAACCGTTTTCCTACCCTATCGTACTGGGGGATCCCGCGGGCACCGATAAACTCATCTTT.

The sample holds a few counts of this clone. The chain recombines TRAV29/DV5 with TRDJ1; 12 bases map to TRDD3. From germline, CDR1 is NSMFDY and CDR2 ISSIKDK. V gave up 0 bases and J gave up 4 bases; unmatched junction bases: 10. CDR3 length equals 17 residues. In DNA form, the CDR3 reads TGTGCAGCAAGCGCGCTCTGGGGGATACGCGACTGCGATAAACTCATCTTT. Residues: CAASALWGIRDCDKLIF.

Worth noting for this clone: Other DNA sequences of this sample code for an identical CDR3. This chain uses TRDV1 with TRDJ1; D remains unclear. The CDR3 has 15 residues. CDR1 and CDR2 (germline): TSWWSYY, QGS. V lost 1 base, J lost 2 bases, and 11 bases lay in between. In nucleotides, the CDR3 is TGTGCTCTTGGGGAACGGACGCCACGAACCGATAAACTCATCTTT. Translation: CALGERTPRTDKLIF.

This clone appeared a few times. The genes are TRDV1 and TRDJ1, with TRDD3 as a possible D gene (5 bases). Germline V gene lookup returns CDR1 TSWWSYY and CDR2 QGS. This CDR3 spans 18 amino acids. With 3 bases removed from V and 1 base from J, the gap between germline ends came to 21 bases. The CDR3 bases are TGTGCTCTTGGGGACCACGGGCCTATACTGGAGGGCACCGATAAACTCATCTTT. This codes for CALGDHGPILEGTDKLIF.

The chain is built from TRDV1 and TRDJ1; 12 bases are a match to TRDD3. CDR1 TSWWSYY and CDR2 QGS come from the germline V gene. Unmatched junction bases numbered 7, after V lost 2 bases and J lost 0 bases. The CDR3 loop spans 18 amino acids. CDR3 in amino acids: CALGEILGDTPYTDKLIF. The DNA for the CDR3 is TGTGCTCTTGGGGAAATACTGGGGGATACCCCGTACACCGATAAACTCATCTTT.

There are a few counts of this clone. The chain combines TRDV1 with TRDJ1; the D gene is possibly TRDD2 (6 bases). The CDR3 sequence is 20 residues long. The germline CDR1 and CDR2 sequences are TSWWSYY and QGS. The germline V and J ends were trimmed by 0 bases and 0 bases, with 23 bases remaining between them. The CDR3 DNA sequence: TGTGCTCTTGGGGAACTAACGGGCTCCTACCCTGGGTTGCACACCGATAAACTCATCTTT. Translated: CALGELTGSYPGLHTDKLIF.

This clone was picked up one time. The V gene is TRDV1, the J gene TRDJ1; TRDD3 is a possible D gene (5 bases). Germline V CDR1 and CDR2: TSWWSYY, QGS. CDR3 size: 22 residues. Trimming removed 0 bases at V and 3 bases at J, with 32 bases between. The DNA for the CDR3 is TGTGCTCTTGGGGAACTAATTGTTATATCCGGCGAGGGATTCCGGGGGGCCGATAAACTCATCTTT. This sequence encodes CALGELIVISGEGFRGADKLIF.

This clone showed up just a few times. The V and J genes are TRDV1 and TRDJ1; 7 nucleotides agree with TRDD3. CDR1 is TSWWSYY and CDR2 is QGS in the germline V gene. CDR3 length equals 19 residues. With V trimmed by 1 base and J by 1 base, 15 bases remained unmatched. DNA for the CDR3: TGTGCTCTTGGGGAACGACCCCCTTTCGTGGGGGACCCCACCGATAAACTCATCTTT. It is translated as CALGERPPFVGDPTDKLIF.

This clone was seen repeatedly, ten times or more. The rearrangement uses TRDV2 and TRDJ1; TRDD3 matches 13 bases. CDR3 length equals 18 residues. In germline, CDR1 is GEAIGNYY, CDR2 EKD. After removal of 0 bases from V and 1 base from J, the junction contained 7 bases not matched to a gene. CDR3 sequence (DNA): TGTGCCTGTGACACCCAATCTTACTGGGGGATACGCACCGATAAACTCATCTTT. Protein product: CACDTQSYWGIRTDKLIF.

This clone was seen a few times. The V call is TRDV1, the J call TRDJ1, with D unresolved. The CDR3 runs 15 residues. V was trimmed by 2 bases and J by 5 bases, leaving 15 bases between them. CDR1 TSWWSYY and CDR2 QGS come from the germline V gene. The CDR3: CALGEFIATSDKLIF. Written as DNA, the CDR3 is TGTGCTCTTGGGGAATTCATCGCCACTTCTGATAAACTCATCTTT.

V usage is TRDV1 and J usage is TRDJ1, with TRDD3 as a possible D gene (5 bases). Germline values: CDR1 TSWWSYY, CDR2 QGS. The V end was cut by 8 bases, the J end by 0 bases, with 22 bases between. This CDR3 has 17 residues. CDR3 residues: CALTQLRGRTDTDKLIF. The CDR3 region has the DNA TGTGCTCTTACTCAACTCCGGGGACGAACTGACACCGATAAACTCATCTTT.

The rearrangement uses TRDV1 and TRDJ1, with 7 bases fitting TRDD3. The V segment lost 2 bases and the J segment 0 bases; nucleotides outside the gene matches: 18. The germline V gene has CDR1 TSWWSYY and CDR2 QGS. The CDR3 extends over 20 amino acids. CDR3 region: CALGENQSPWGPFYTDKLIF. CDR3 nucleotides: TGTGCTCTTGGGGAAAATCAATCCCCCTGGGGGCCCTTCTACACCGATAAACTCATCTTT.

Only a few counts were recorded for this clone. V and J are TRDV1 and TRDJ1; 13 nucleotides line up with TRDD3. The CDR3 runs 19 residues. The trim removed 0 bases at V and 0 bases at J, leaving 7 bases unmatched. CDR1 and CDR2 (germline): TSWWSYY, QGS. CDR3 in DNA: TGTGCTCTTGGGGAACTAGGGACTGGGGGATACGGGGACACCGATAAACTCATCTTT. Protein sequence: CALGELGTGGYGDTDKLIF.

The rearrangement joins TRDV1 to TRDJ1, with 7 bases matching TRDD3. Per germline, CDR1 TSWWSYY and CDR2 QGS. The CDR3 extends over 19 amino acids. Losses at the gene ends were 5 bases for V and 0 bases for J; bases not matched to a gene: 18. The CDR3 sequence is CALGSKLTRIRGYTDKLIF. CDR3 coding DNA: TGTGCTCTTGGGAGCAAACTTACGAGGATACGCGGGTACACCGATAAACTCATCTTT.

This clone was recorded a few times. The V and J genes are TRDV1 and TRDJ1, with unresolved D. The germline V and J ends were trimmed by 2 bases and 1 base, with 8 bases remaining between them. This CDR3 comprises 14 residues. Germline V lookup: CDR1 TSWWSYY, CDR2 QGS. CDR3 sequence: CALGERRSTDKLIF. CDR3 nucleotides: TGTGCTCTTGGGGAAAGGCGTAGCACCGATAAACTCATCTTT.